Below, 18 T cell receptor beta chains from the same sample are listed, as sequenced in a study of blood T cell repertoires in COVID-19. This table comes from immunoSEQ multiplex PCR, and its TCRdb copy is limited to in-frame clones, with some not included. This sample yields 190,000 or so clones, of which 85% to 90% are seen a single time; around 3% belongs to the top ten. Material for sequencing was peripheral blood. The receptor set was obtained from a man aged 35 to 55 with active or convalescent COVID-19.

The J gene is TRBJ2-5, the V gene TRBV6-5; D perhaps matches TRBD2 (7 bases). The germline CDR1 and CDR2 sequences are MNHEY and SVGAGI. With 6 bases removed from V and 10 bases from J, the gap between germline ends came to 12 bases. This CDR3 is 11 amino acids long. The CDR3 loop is CASRRGEGQYF. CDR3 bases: TGTGCCAGCAGAAGGGGGGAGGGCCAGTACTTC.

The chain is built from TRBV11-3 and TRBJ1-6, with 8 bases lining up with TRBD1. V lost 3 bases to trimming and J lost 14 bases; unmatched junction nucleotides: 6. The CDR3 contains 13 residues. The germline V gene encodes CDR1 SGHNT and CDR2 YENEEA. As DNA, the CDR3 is TGTGCCAGCAGCTTCGGACAGGGACTCTCCCTCCACTTT. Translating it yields CASSFGQGLSLHF.

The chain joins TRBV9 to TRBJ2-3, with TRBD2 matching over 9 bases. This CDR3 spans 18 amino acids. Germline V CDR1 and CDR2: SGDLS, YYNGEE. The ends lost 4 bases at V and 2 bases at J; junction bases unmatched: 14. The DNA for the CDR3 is TGTGCCAGCAGCACCCAACCCCTAGCGGGGTATTACACAGATACGCAGTATTTT. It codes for CASSTQPLAGYYTDTQYF.

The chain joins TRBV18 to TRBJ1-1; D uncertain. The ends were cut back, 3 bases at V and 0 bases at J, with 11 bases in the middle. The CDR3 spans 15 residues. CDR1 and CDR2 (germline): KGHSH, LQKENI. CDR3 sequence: CASSPLNQVNTEAFF. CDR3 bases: TGTGCCAGCTCACCGCTAAATCAGGTGAACACTGAAGCTTTCTTT.

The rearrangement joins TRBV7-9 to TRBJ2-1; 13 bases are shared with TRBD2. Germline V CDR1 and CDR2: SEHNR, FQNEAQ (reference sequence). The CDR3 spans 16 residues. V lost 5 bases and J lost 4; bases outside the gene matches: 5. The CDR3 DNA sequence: TGTGCCAGCAGCCCAACTAGCGGGGGGGGATACAATGAGCAGTTCTTC. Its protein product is CASSPTSGGGYNEQFF.

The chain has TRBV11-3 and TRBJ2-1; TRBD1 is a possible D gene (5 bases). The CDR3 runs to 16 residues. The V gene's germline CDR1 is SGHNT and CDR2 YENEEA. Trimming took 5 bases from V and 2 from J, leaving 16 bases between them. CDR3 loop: CASSVSKGLPYNEQFF. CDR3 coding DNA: TGTGCCAGCAGCGTTAGCAAGGGGTTACCCTACAATGAGCAGTTCTTC.

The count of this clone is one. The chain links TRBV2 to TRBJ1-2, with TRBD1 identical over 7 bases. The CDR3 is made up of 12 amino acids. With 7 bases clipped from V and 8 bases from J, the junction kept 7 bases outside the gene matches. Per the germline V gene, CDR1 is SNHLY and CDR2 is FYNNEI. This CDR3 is CASTPGGSGYTF. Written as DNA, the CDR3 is TGTGCCAGCACCCCAGGGGGTTCCGGCTACACCTTC.

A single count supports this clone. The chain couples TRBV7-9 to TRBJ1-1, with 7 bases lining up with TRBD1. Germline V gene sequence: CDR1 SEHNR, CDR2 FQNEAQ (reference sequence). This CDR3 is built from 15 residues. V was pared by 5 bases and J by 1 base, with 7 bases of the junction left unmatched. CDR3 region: CASSRRQGPNTEAFF. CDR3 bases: TGTGCCAGCAGCCGACGACAGGGCCCGAACACTGAAGCTTTCTTT.

CDR3 bases: TGTGCCAGCAGGAGGTCCAGGGCAACTAATGAAAAACTGTTTTTT. This translates into CASRRSRATNEKLFF. This sequence joins TRBV28 and TRBJ1-4; the D gene is possibly TRBD1 (5 bases). The V gene's germline CDR1 is MDHEN and CDR2 SYDVKM. V lost 6 bases, J lost 0 bases, and 11 bases lay in between. The CDR3 length is 15 residues.

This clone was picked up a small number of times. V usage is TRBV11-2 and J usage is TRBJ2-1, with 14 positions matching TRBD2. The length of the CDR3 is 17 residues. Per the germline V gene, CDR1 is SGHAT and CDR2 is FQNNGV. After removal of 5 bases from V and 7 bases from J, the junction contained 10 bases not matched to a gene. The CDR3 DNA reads TGTGCCAGCAGCCGCGCCCAGACTAGCGGGGGGGGGAATGAGCAGTTCTTC. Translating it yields CASSRAQTSGGGNEQFF.

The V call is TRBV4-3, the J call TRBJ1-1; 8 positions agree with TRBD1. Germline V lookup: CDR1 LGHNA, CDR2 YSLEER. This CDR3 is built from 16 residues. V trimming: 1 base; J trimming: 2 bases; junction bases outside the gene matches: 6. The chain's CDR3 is CASSQGQGAGNTEAFF. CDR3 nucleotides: TGCGCCAGCAGCCAAGGTCAGGGGGCGGGAAACACTGAAGCTTTCTTT.

CDR3 sequence reads: CASSYALRSKETQYF. The CDR3 DNA reads TGTGCCAGCAGTTACGCCCTTAGAAGCAAGGAGACCCAGTACTTC. V is TRBV6-6 and J is TRBJ2-5, with D unclear. The CDR3 contains 15 residues. The ends were cut back, 2 bases at V and 5 bases at J, with 15 bases in the middle. In germline, CDR1 is MNHNY, CDR2 SVGAGI (reference sequence).

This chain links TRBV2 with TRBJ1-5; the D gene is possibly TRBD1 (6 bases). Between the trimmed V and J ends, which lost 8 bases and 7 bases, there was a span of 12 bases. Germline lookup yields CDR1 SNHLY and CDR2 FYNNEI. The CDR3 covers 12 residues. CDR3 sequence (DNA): TGTGCCAGCGAGGCAGGGGACCAGCCCCAGCATTTT. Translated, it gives CASEAGDQPQHF.

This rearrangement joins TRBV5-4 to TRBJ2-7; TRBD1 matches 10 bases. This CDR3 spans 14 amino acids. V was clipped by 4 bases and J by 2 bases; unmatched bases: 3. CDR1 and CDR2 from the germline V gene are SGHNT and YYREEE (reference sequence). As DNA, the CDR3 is TGTGCCAGCAGCCCGGGACAGGGGCCCTACGAGCAGTACTTC. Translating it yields CASSPGQGPYEQYF.

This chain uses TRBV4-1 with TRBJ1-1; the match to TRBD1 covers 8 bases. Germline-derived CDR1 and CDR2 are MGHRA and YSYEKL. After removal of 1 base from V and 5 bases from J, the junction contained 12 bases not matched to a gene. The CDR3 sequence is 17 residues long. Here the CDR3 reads CASSQVSTRGRVTEAFF. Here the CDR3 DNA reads TGCGCCAGCAGCCAAGTCTCGACCAGGGGGCGCGTGACTGAAGCTTTCTTT.

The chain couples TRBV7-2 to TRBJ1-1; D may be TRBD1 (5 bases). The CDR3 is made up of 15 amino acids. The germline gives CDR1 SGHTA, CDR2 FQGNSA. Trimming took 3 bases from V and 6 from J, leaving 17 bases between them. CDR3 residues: CASSFGGVVGAEAFF. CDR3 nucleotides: TGTGCCAGCAGCTTCGGGGGGGTAGTGGGTGCTGAAGCTTTCTTT.

CDR3 in amino acids: CASSPPTSGNNEQFF. The CDR3 DNA is TGCGCCAGCAGCCCACCGACTAGCGGAAACAATGAGCAGTTCTTC. V usage is TRBV5-1 and J usage is TRBJ2-1; 9 nucleotides line up with TRBD2. Germline V gene sequence: CDR1 SGHRS, CDR2 YFSETQ. V lost 4 bases to trimming and J lost 5 bases; unmatched junction nucleotides: 7. The CDR3 is 15 residues long.

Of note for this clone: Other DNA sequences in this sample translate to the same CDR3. Written as DNA, the CDR3 is TGTGCCAGCAGTCCAGACAGGAACTATGGCTACACCTTC. Its translation is CASSPDRNYGYTF. The chain couples TRBV6-5 to TRBJ1-2, with D maybe TRBD1 (6 bases). The CDR3 spans 13 residues. Germline assignment: CDR1 MNHEY and CDR2 SVGAGI. V lost 5 bases, J lost 2 bases, and 9 bases lay in between.